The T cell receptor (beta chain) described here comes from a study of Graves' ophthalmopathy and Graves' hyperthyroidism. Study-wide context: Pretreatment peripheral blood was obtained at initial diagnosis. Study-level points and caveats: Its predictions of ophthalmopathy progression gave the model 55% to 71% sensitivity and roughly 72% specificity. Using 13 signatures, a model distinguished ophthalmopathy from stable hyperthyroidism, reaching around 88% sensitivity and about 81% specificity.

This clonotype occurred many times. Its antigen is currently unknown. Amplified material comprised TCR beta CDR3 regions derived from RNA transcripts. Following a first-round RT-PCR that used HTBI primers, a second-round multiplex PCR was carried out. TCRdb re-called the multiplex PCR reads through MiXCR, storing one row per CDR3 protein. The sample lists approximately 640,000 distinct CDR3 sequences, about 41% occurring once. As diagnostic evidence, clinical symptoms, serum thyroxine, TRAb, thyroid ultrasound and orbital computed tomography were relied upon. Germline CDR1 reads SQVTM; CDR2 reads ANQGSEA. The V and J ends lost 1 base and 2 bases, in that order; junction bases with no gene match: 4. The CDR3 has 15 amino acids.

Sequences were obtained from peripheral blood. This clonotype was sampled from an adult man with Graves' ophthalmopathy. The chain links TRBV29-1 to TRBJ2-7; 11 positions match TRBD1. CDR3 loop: CSVEGGDRGTYEQYF. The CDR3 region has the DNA TGCAGCGTTGAAGGAGGGGACAGGGGGACCTACGAGCAGTACTTC.